This entry is about one TCR beta chain. What it binds is not known. TCRdb redid the calling of the 5' RACE reads with MiXCR, one entry per CDR3 protein. The sample records approximately 490,000 distinct CDR3 sequences, roughly 21% being singletons. The source of the sample is a study of T-cell memory formation after mild COVID-19. General observations from the study: Mainly in CM and EM were contracting CD4+ clones; CD8+ were in EMRA.

Germline V gives CDR1 MNHEY, CDR2 SVGEGT. CDR3 length: 16 residues. J lost 5 bases, V lost 2 bases, and 11 bases had no gene match. The rearrangement links TRBV6-2 or TRBV6-3 to TRBJ2-7, with 8 bases matching TRBD2. The receptor was isolated from an adult woman who had mild COVID-19 (a few samples of this study predate the infection). Cell type and time point are not known. Sequenced: PBMCs or a T cell subset sorted from them (not recorded which). CDR3 region: CASSYSMSGSVDEQYF. For the CDR3, the DNA is TGTGCCAGCAGTTACAGTATGAGCGGGAGCGTCGACGAGCAGTACTTC.